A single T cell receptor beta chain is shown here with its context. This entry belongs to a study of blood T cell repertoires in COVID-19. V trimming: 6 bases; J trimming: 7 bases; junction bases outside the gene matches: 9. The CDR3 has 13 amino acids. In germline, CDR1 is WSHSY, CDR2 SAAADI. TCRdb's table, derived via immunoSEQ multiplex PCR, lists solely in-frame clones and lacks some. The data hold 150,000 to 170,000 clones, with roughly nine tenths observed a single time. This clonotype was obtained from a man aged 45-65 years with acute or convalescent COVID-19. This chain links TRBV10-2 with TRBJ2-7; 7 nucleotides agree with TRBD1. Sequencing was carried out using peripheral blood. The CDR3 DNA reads TGCGCCAGCAGCGAGCAAGGGGACAGAGAGCAGTACTTC. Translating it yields CASSEQGDREQYF.